The 4 T cell receptor beta chains in this list originate from one sample, sequenced in a study of shared clonotypes between healthy human individuals. The protocol was immunoSEQ multiplex PCR, while the TCRdb copy is restricted to in-frame clones and leaves out a portion. This sample has more than 2 million clones; 85% to 95% occur once, and the top ten carry 0.1% to 0.15%. Sequences were obtained from naive CD4+ T cells sorted from blood. Documented subset: CD45RA+ positively selected. The source is a man younger than 35 in good health.

The V call is TRBV4-2, the J call TRBJ2-2, with no clear D. V was pared by 4 bases and J by 3 bases, with 6 bases between. The CDR3 covers 13 residues. The germline CDR1 and CDR2 sequences are LGHNA and YNFKEQ. The CDR3 region is CASSRQDTGELFF. In DNA form, the CDR3 reads TGTGCCAGCAGCCGTCAAGACACCGGGGAGCTGTTTTTT.

A single count supports this clone. V is TRBV9 and J is TRBJ1-5, with 7 bases fitting TRBD1. With 1 base clipped from V and 6 bases from J, the junction kept 7 bases outside the gene matches. This CDR3 region has 15 residues. CDR1 is SGDLS and CDR2 is YYNGEE in the germline V gene. The CDR3 loop is CASSVTWDSSQPQHF. The CDR3 DNA is TGTGCCAGCAGCGTAACTTGGGACAGCTCTCAGCCCCAGCATTTT.

This sequence joins TRBV6-6 and TRBJ2-7, with 7 nucleotides matching TRBD1. The CDR3 totals 13 residues. Per the germline V gene, CDR1 is MNHNY and CDR2 is SVGAGI (reference sequence). V shed 7 bases and J 5 bases; nucleotides not matched to a gene: 8. CDR3 protein: CASTLGQFDEQYF. In DNA form, the CDR3 reads TGTGCCAGCACCCTGGGACAGTTCGACGAGCAGTACTTC.

Written as DNA, the CDR3 is TGCGCCAGCAGCCAAGTGGGGGCAGGGGGTAACACCGGGGAGCTGTTTTTT. Its protein product is CASSQVGAGGNTGELFF. The V gene is TRBV4-1, the J gene TRBJ2-2; 7 bases match TRBD1. Germline CDR1 and CDR2: MGHRA and YSYEKL. CDR3 length equals 17 residues. V trimming: 1 base; J trimming: 2 bases; junction bases outside the gene matches: 7.